This T cell receptor beta chain stems from a study of cytomegalovirus exposure and HLA in healthy donors. As for the donors, each was a healthy bone marrow donor. This CDR3 comprises 14 residues. Germline V CDR1 and CDR2: MGHRA, YSYEKL. Trimming took off 3 bases at V and 2 bases at J, with 7 bases between the two ends. PCR was performed using 60 Vbeta and 13 Jbeta primers. TCRdb's table, derived via immunoSEQ multiplex PCR, lists solely in-frame clones and lacks some. The data hold roughly 100,000 clones, with around 61% observed a single time. The chain links TRBV4-1 to TRBJ2-2; D is unclear. The sequence was collected from a woman aged 45-65 years in good health and CMV-seronegative. Source material: PBMCs. The CDR3 nucleotides read TGCGCCAGCAGCCACATCACAAACACCGGGGAGCTGTTTTTT. Translating gives CASSHITNTGELFF.